This TCR beta chain originates from a study of shared clonotypes between healthy human individuals. Sequencing used immunoSEQ multiplex PCR; TCRdb keeps in-frame clones, though not all of them. The sample yields nearly 750,000 clones, roughly 72% seen once. V gave up 3 bases and J gave up 6 bases; unmatched junction bases: 5. Germline CDR1 reads MGHDK; CDR2 reads SYGVNS. The CDR3 extends over 14 amino acids. The healthy adult donors were HIV-negative and reported no recent acute infections or vaccinations. What was sequenced was memory CD4+ T cells sorted from blood. Sample subset: CD45RA-negative fraction. This clonotype originated in a woman in her twenties or thirties in good health. V and J are TRBV25-1 and TRBJ1-2, with TRBD1 identical over 9 bases. CDR3 region: CASSDPGTGNGYTF. The CDR3 region has the DNA TGTGCCAGCAGTGATCCCGGGACAGGGAATGGCTACACCTTC.